This is a list of T cell receptor beta chains from one sample in a study of CD8 T cells in Susac syndrome. TCRdb analysed the immunoSEQ multiplex PCR reads with MiXCR anew, one entry per CDR3 protein. Of 100,000 to 150,000 distinct CDR3 sequences in the sample, around 96% were seen once. Sequencing was performed on CD4+ T cells from PBMCs. These receptors were obtained from a human donor in good health. Both conserved end residues are part of each CDR3. The D gene is left open where the match is weak. Not all rows give a size; the values are once, few, many and, for expanded clones, a class.

d_call	clone_size	v_call	j_call	cdr3_nt	cdr3_aa
.	.	TRBV4-1	TRBJ2-1	TGCGCCAGCAGCCAAGTCCCAGGGTACAATGAGCAGTTCTTC	CASSQVPGYNEQFF
.	.	TRBV6-5	TRBJ2-5	TGTGCCAGCAGTACTCCTCCGGGTGGAATTGAAGAGACCCAGTACTTC	CASSTPPGGIEETQYF
TRBD1	.	TRBV7-9	TRBJ2-3	TGTGCCAGCAGCCTTGGTCGGGGACAGAACACAGATACGCAGTATTTT	CASSLGRGQNTDTQYF
.	.	TRBV4-2	TRBJ1-2	TGTGCCAGCAGCCAGCCCGAGGACAGAAACTATGGCTACACCTTC	CASSQPEDRNYGYTF
TRBD1	.	TRBV4-1	TRBJ1-1	TGCGCCAGCAGCCTTGGACAGGGGGGACTGAACACTGAAGCTTTCTTT	CASSLGQGGLNTEAFF
TRBD2	.	TRBV9	TRBJ2-2	TGTGCCAGCAGCGGGACTAGCGGGAGCACCGGGGAGCTGTTTTTT	CASSGTSGSTGELFF
.	once	TRBV7-2	TRBJ1-5	TGTGCCAGCAGCTTAGCGGCAGTCGGGTACCGACTCAGTCAGCCCCAGCATTTT	CASSLAAVGYRLSQPQHF
.	.	TRBV29-1	TRBJ2-3	TGCAGCGTCGCCCCCGGCCCAGATACGCAGTATTTT	CSVAPGPDTQYF
TRBD1	once	TRBV5-4	TRBJ1-2	TGTGCCAGCAGCCGACAGGGGACGAACTATGGCTACACCTTC	CASSRQGTNYGYTF
.	.	TRBV25-1	TRBJ2-2	.	CASSTSTGELFF
TRBD2	.	TRBV25-1	TRBJ2-3	TGTGCCAGCAGTGGAGGACTAGACACGCAGTATTTT	CASSGGLDTQYF
TRBD1	.	TRBV2	TRBJ2-4	TGTGCCAGCAGTACCGGGACAGGGTCCTCTTTAGCCAAAAACATTCAGTACTTC	CASSTGTGSSLAKNIQYF
.	.	TRBV3-1	TRBJ1-1	TGTGCCAGCCGACTTGGGAACACTGAAGCTTTCTTT	CASRLGNTEAFF
TRBD2	.	TRBV7-2	TRBJ2-2	TGTGCCAGCAGCCCTGAGACTAGCCCGATCACCGGGGAGCTGTTTTTT	CASSPETSPITGELFF
.	.	TRBV7-2	TRBJ1-1	TGTGCCAGCAGCTTAGGGTGGACAGAAGCTTTCTTT	CASSLGWTEAFF
TRBD1	.	TRBV18	TRBJ1-2	TGTGCCAGCGACGTCGGGACAGGGGATGGCTACACCTTC	CASDVGTGDGYTF
TRBD1	.	TRBV7-2	TRBJ1-2	TGTGCCAGCAGGGACAGGGGTTCTAACTATGGCTACACCTTC	CASRDRGSNYGYTF
TRBD2	.	TRBV29-1	TRBJ2-7	TGCAGCGTAGCAGCGGGAGTCTTCTACGAGCAGTACTTC	CSVAAGVFYEQYF
TRBD2	.	TRBV29-1	TRBJ2-7	TGCAGCGAAAAGGGACTAGCGGGAGGAGGCGAGCAGTACTTC	CSEKGLAGGGEQYF
TRBD2	few	TRBV5-1	TRBJ2-3	TGCGCCAGCAGACCTGCGGGAGGGCCTACAGATACGCAGTATTTT	CASRPAGGPTDTQYF
.	.	TRBV5-1	TRBJ2-6	TGCGCCAGCAGCTTCACAGCTCCCTCTGGGGCCAACGTCCTGATTTTC	CASSFTAPSGANVLIF
.	.	TRBV28	TRBJ2-5	TGTGCCAGCAGTCCCCCCAGGAGGACGGGAGAGACCCAGTACTTC	CASSPPRRTGETQYF
.	.	TRBV30	TRBJ2-7	TGTGCCTGGAGTAAGGGGGCCTACGAGCAGTACTTC	CAWSKGAYEQYF
TRBD1	.	TRBV29-1	TRBJ1-2	TGCAGCGTTGGGAAACAGGGGTTGGGTGGCTACACCTTC	CSVGKQGLGGYTF
TRBD2	.	TRBV6-1	TRBJ2-2	TGTGCCAGCGCCCTGGGGACTAGCGGGACTGGCGGGGAGCTGTTTTTT	CASALGTSGTGGELFF
.	.	TRBV4-1	TRBJ2-7	TGCGCCAGCAGCGAAGGAATGGGAAGCTCCTACGAGCAGTACTTC	CASSEGMGSSYEQYF
.	.	TRBV25-1	TRBJ2-1	TGTGCCAGCACGAGAGGGAGTGGTTATTACAATGAGCAGTTCTTC	CASTRGSGYYNEQFF
TRBD2	.	TRBV5-4	TRBJ2-5	TGTGCCAGCAGCTTGGACTTAAGGCGGGAGGGCCGAGAGACCCAGTACTTC	CASSLDLRREGRETQYF
TRBD2	.	TRBV27	TRBJ2-2	TGTGCCAGCAGTAGGGACTACCTCCTTTTATCCGGGGAGCTGTTTTTT	CASSRDYLLLSGELFF
.	.	TRBV5-1	TRBJ2-1	TGCGCCAGCAGCTCGGGAGTGCACCACAATGAGCAGTTCTTC	CASSSGVHHNEQFF
.	.	TRBV12-3/TRBV12-4	TRBJ2-2	TGTGCCAGCAGGGACTACCCCGGGGAGCTGTTTTTT	CASRDYPGELFF
.	.	TRBV29-1	TRBJ2-5	TGCAGCGTTGAACAGGGAAGAGGGGAGACCCAGTACTTC	CSVEQGRGETQYF
.	.	TRBV6-1	TRBJ1-2	TGTGCCAGCAGTGAATATCAGGGAGACTATGGCTACACCTTC	CASSEYQGDYGYTF
TRBD1	.	TRBV15	TRBJ2-7	TGTGCCACCAGCACCGGGGACAGGCTCTACGAGCAGTACTTC	CATSTGDRLYEQYF
TRBD1	.	TRBV3-1	TRBJ2-7	TGTGCCAGCAGCCAAGGGACAGGGTACGTCTTCGAGCAGTACTTC	CASSQGTGYVFEQYF
TRBD1	.	TRBV29-1	TRBJ1-5	TGCAGCGTTGCGGCTGGGACAGGTGGGAATCAGCCCCAGCATTTT	CSVAAGTGGNQPQHF
.	.	TRBV9	TRBJ2-1	TGTGCCAGCAGCCCTCCCTTGCGGACTCCAGGTTCCTACAATGAGCAGTTCTTC	CASSPPLRTPGSYNEQFF
TRBD1	.	TRBV19	TRBJ2-3	TGTGCCAGTAGTACAGCCACAGGGGTCTGGGGCACAGATACGCAGTATTTT	CASSTATGVWGTDTQYF
.	.	TRBV5-1	TRBJ1-4	TGCGCCAGCAGCTTGGAGGTACTGGGACGAATTAGGAATGAAAAACTGTTTTTT	CASSLEVLGRIRNEKLFF
.	once	TRBV7-2	TRBJ2-5	TGTGCCAGCAGCTTACTCGGGACACGCCAAGAGACCCAGTACTTC	CASSLLGTRQETQYF
TRBD2	.	TRBV5-1	TRBJ2-1	TGCGCCAGCAGCCCCGGACTAGCCAATGAGCAGTTCTTC	CASSPGLANEQFF
TRBD2	.	TRBV28	TRBJ2-1	TGTGCCAGCAGTCTAGGACTAGCGGGACCCTACAATGAGCAGTTCTTC	CASSLGLAGPYNEQFF
TRBD2	.	TRBV28	TRBJ2-3	TGTGCCAGCAGTTTAAGAATCGGACTAGCGGGCTCCACAGATACGCAGTATTTT	CASSLRIGLAGSTDTQYF
.	.	TRBV10-1	TRBJ2-7	TGCGCCAGCAGTGACTCGCAGGGAACCTACGAGCAGTACTTC	CASSDSQGTYEQYF
TRBD2	.	TRBV2	TRBJ2-1	TGTGCCAGCAGCCCTCAGCGGGAGGTGAGGCTAGGTGAGCAGTTCTTC	CASSPQREVRLGEQFF
.	.	TRBV29-1	TRBJ2-1	TGCAGCGTTGAAAAGGTGATCAAACAATACAATGAGCGGTTCTTC	CSVEKVIKQYNERFF
.	.	TRBV2	TRBJ2-3	TGTGCCAGCACTGGGCCAATCTACACAGATACGCAGTATTTT	CASTGPIYTDTQYF
TRBD1	.	TRBV20-1	TRBJ2-1	TGCAGTGCTCCGGACAGGGTGAAAGTGACCTACAATGAGCAGTTCTTC	CSAPDRVKVTYNEQFF
.	.	TRBV7-6	TRBJ2-5	TGTGCCAGCAGCGTACAGGGCTTGGGAGAGACCCAGTACTTC	CASSVQGLGETQYF
TRBD2	.	TRBV3-1	TRBJ2-2	TGTGCCAGCAGCCAACAATTTGCGGGAGCCGGGGAGCTGTTTTTT	CASSQQFAGAGELFF
.	.	TRBV18	TRBJ1-1	TGTGCCAGCTCCCTCGACTGGACAGCGAACACTGAAGCTTTCTTT	CASSLDWTANTEAFF
.	.	TRBV12-3/TRBV12-4	TRBJ2-7	TGTGCCAGCAGTTTCGAGGTCGGAGAGCAGTACTTC	CASSFEVGEQYF
.	.	TRBV20-1	TRBJ2-3	TGCAGTGCTTTAACTGGCACAGATACGCAGTATTTT	CSALTGTDTQYF
.	.	TRBV27	TRBJ2-6	TGTGCCAGCAGTTTACAGGGACGGCGCTCTGGGGCCAACGTCCTGACTTTC	CASSLQGRRSGANVLTF
TRBD1	.	TRBV20-1	TRBJ2-7	TGCAGTGCTAGAACAGCCGGGACAGGGGGCCACGAGCAGTACTTC	CSARTAGTGGHEQYF
TRBD1	.	TRBV7-9	TRBJ1-4	TGTGCCAGCCACAGGGGCGTAGGGGATGAAAAACTGTTTTTT	CASHRGVGDEKLFF